What follows are 19 T cell receptor beta chains derived from one specimen sequenced in a study of Ad26.COV2.S vaccination and SARS-CoV-2 variants. Produced via immunoSEQ multiplex PCR; TCRdb's table is partial and in-frame only. The sample gives about 400,000 clones, approximately 90% of which show up once; roughly 4% is in the top ten. Treatment here: 19 received Ad26.COV2.S at low or high dose, single or two shots; about 5 received placebo; per-sample allocation not given. Each sample was drawn 63 days after the first injection (of vaccine or placebo). Sequences were derived from peripheral blood, sampled in a trial of Ad26.COV2.S vaccine versus placebo. All receptors come from a person aged 18 to 59 who received the Ad26.COV2.S COVID-19 vaccine or a placebo.

This chain links TRBV4-3 with TRBJ2-7, with TRBD1 as a possible D gene (6 bases). Germline V gene lookup returns CDR1 LGHNA and CDR2 YSLEER. V dropped 1 base and J dropped 3 bases, with 10 bases sitting between them. The CDR3 contains 14 residues. The CDR3 region has the DNA TGCGCCAGCAGCCAAGGGGACAAGAACTACGAGCAGTACTTC. Its protein is CASSQGDKNYEQYF.

This chain uses TRBV5-1 with TRBJ1-4; no firm D call. V gave up 4 bases and J gave up 0 bases, with 10 bases separating them. Germline V gene sequence: CDR1 SGHRS, CDR2 YFSETQ. The CDR3 spans 15 residues. This CDR3 reads CASSPRAATNEKLFF. CDR3 coding DNA: TGCGCCAGCAGCCCGAGGGCGGCAACTAATGAAAAACTGTTTTTT.

The chain joins TRBV4-3 to TRBJ1-2; tentative D call: TRBD1 (5 bases). Germline loops: CDR1 LGHNA, CDR2 YSLEER. Trimming stripped 1 base from V and 6 bases from J, with 12 bases between. The CDR3 spans 14 residues. The CDR3 DNA is TGCGCCAGCAGCCAAGGTGGGACCGGAGATGGCTACACCTTC. Encoded protein: CASSQGGTGDGYTF.

The gene calls are TRBV6-2 or TRBV6-3 and TRBJ1-5; the match to TRBD1 covers 7 bases. The V gene's germline CDR1 is MNHEY and CDR2 SVGEGT. Germline trimming cut 7 bases from V and 5 bases from J; bases unmatched to any gene: 8. CDR3 length: 14 residues. CDR3 amino acids: CASTPRQGDQPQHF. CDR3 sequence (DNA): TGTGCCAGCACCCCGAGGCAGGGGGATCAGCCCCAGCATTTT.

The CDR3 bases are TGTGCCAGCTCACCAAGACAGGGGGAAACGGAGACCCAGTACTTC. This gives the protein CASSPRQGETETQYF. J is TRBJ2-5 and V is TRBV18; TRBD1 agrees at 9 bases. The CDR3 has 15 amino acids. After removal of 2 bases from V and 5 bases from J, the junction contained 6 bases not matched to a gene. Germline assignment: CDR1 KGHSH and CDR2 LQKENI.

The rearrangement uses TRBV19 and TRBJ2-5; the match to TRBD2 covers 7 bases. V lost 5 bases to trimming and J lost 5 bases; unmatched junction nucleotides: 5. From germline, CDR1 is LNHDA and CDR2 SQIVND (reference sequence). The CDR3 runs to 13 residues. The CDR3 spells CASSPGGGETQYF. CDR3 nucleotide sequence: TGTGCCAGTAGTCCGGGAGGTGGGGAGACCCAGTACTTC.

The J gene is TRBJ2-7, the V gene TRBV15; weak D call: TRBD1 (5 bases). Per the germline V gene, CDR1 is LNHNV and CDR2 is YYDKDF (reference sequence). The CDR3 has 17 amino acids. Deletions cut 0 bases from V and 3 bases from J, with 18 bases between. The CDR3 coding sequence is TGTGCCACCAGCAGAGATCGTCCCACAGGACGCCTCTACGAGCAGTACTTC. It translates to CATSRDRPTGRLYEQYF. The whole variable domain, filled in from reference TRBV15 and TRBJ2-7, reads DAMVIQNPRYQVTQFGKPVTLSCSQTLNHNVMYWYQQKSSQAPKLLFHYYDKDFNNEADTPDNFQSRRPNTSFCFLDIRSPGLGDTAMYLCATSRDRPTGRLYEQYFGPGTRLTVT.

V usage is TRBV11-2 and J usage is TRBJ1-3; D is possibly TRBD1 (5 bases). Trimming pared 0 bases from V and 1 base from J, leaving 7 bases between. Per the germline V gene, CDR1 is SGHAT and CDR2 is FQNNGV. The CDR3 runs to 15 residues. The CDR3 loop reads CASSLEGVSGNTIYF. In nucleotides, the CDR3 is TGTGCCAGCAGCTTAGAGGGGGTTTCTGGAAACACCATATATTTT. The full variable domain, in which reference TRBV11-2 and TRBJ1-3 provide the parts outside the CDR3, is EAGVAQSPRYKIIEKRQSVAFWCNPISGHATLYWYQQILGQGPKLLIQFQNNGVVDDSQLPKDRFSAERLKGVDSTLKIQPAKLEDSAVYLCASSLEGVSGNTIYFGEGSWLTVV.

This sequence joins TRBV28 and TRBJ2-1; D remains unclear. In germline, CDR1 is MDHEN, CDR2 SYDVKM. The V gene lost 3 bases and the J gene lost 5 bases, with 14 bases spanning the gap. The CDR3 spans 15 residues. CDR3 DNA sequence: TGTGCCAGCAGTTTGAACCAGGTCGCCCACAATGAGCAGTTCTTC. This gives the protein CASSLNQVAHNEQFF.

This clone came up once. The genes are TRBV15 and TRBJ2-7; weak D call: TRBD2 (6 bases). CDR3 size: 13 residues. Germline V gene lookup returns CDR1 LNHNV and CDR2 YYDKDF (reference sequence). Trimming left V 4 bases short and J 2 bases short, with 9 bases between. CDR3 DNA: TGTGCCACCAGCATGGGGGGACCCTACGAGCAGTACTTC. Its translation is CATSMGGPYEQYF.

V is TRBV28 and J is TRBJ2-7, with a tentative D call TRBD2 (7 bases). Trimming stripped 7 bases from V and 3 bases from J, with 13 bases between. The CDR3 contains 13 residues. Germline CDR1 and CDR2: MDHEN and SYDVKM. CDR3 region: CASTEGGDYEQYF. In DNA form, the CDR3 reads TGTGCCAGCACCGAGGGGGGGGACTACGAGCAGTACTTC.

In this sample, this clone turned up once. V and J are TRBV7-9 and TRBJ2-6, with 9 bases fitting TRBD1. This CDR3 contains 16 residues. Germline CDR1 is SEHNR and CDR2 is FQNEAQ (reference sequence). The V segment lost 5 bases and the J segment 1 base; nucleotides outside the gene matches: 3. CDR3: CASSRGTGSGANVLTF. CDR3 nucleotides: TGTGCCAGCAGCAGAGGGACAGGGTCTGGGGCCAACGTCCTGACTTTC.

In DNA, the CDR3 is TGTGCCAGCAGTTACTCGATGGCGCGTGTGAGCAATCAGCCCCAGCATTTT. Translation gives CASSYSMARVSNQPQHF. This chain uses TRBV6-2 or TRBV6-3 with TRBJ1-5; D is ambiguous. The V gene lost 0 bases and the J gene lost 1 base, with 13 bases spanning the gap. In germline, CDR1 is MNHEY, CDR2 SVGEGT. This CDR3 is 17 amino acids long.

This clone was counted a single time. V gene TRBV7-2 combines with J gene TRBJ1-2; weak D call: TRBD1 (5 bases). V gave up 0 bases and J gave up 8 bases, with 16 bases separating them. This CDR3 contains 15 residues. CDR1 SGHTA and CDR2 FQGNSA come from the germline V gene. Here the CDR3 DNA reads TGTGCCAGCAGCTTAGCGGAGGGGAGCTTGGGGGGCTACACCTTC. Protein product: CASSLAEGSLGGYTF.

This clone was seen only once. This rearrangement joins TRBV10-2 to TRBJ1-2, with D unclear. Trimming took 0 bases from V and 4 from J, leaving 15 bases between them. Per the germline V gene, CDR1 is WSHSY and CDR2 is SAAADI. The CDR3 is 16 amino acids. CDR3 region: CASSESRTARTYGYTF. The CDR3 region has the DNA TGCGCCAGCAGTGAGTCTCGGACGGCCCGAACCTATGGCTACACCTTC.

The chain uses TRBV4-3 and TRBJ2-1; TRBD2 agrees at 7 bases. Trimming cost V 10 bases and J 6 bases; bases outside gene matches: 21. CDR3 length: 17 residues. Per germline, CDR1 LGHNA and CDR2 YSLEER. The CDR3 here is CATSSPSSGERRNEQFF. The CDR3 nucleotides read TGCGCCACCTCCTCCCCTTCAAGCGGGGAGCGCCGCAATGAGCAGTTCTTC.

The rearrangement uses TRBV4-3 and TRBJ2-7, with a tentative D call TRBD1 (5 bases). Germline CDR1 and CDR2: LGHNA and YSLEER. The CDR3 runs to 17 residues. The V end lost 3 bases, the J end lost 2 bases, and 20 bases lay between the germline ends. The DNA for the CDR3 is TGCGCCAGCAGCCAGGATTGGGGCCGGACCAGCGCCTACGAGCAGTACTTC. Encoded protein: CASSQDWGRTSAYEQYF.

Concerning this clone: At the DNA level, this CDR3 is encoded by other sequences in the same sample as well. The J gene is TRBJ2-3, the V gene TRBV6-6; 13 nucleotides align to TRBD2. With 0 bases clipped from V and 4 bases from J, the junction kept 1 base outside the gene matches. This CDR3 comprises 16 residues. CDR1 and CDR2 from the germline V gene are MNHNY and SVGAGI (reference sequence). DNA of the CDR3: TGTGCCAGCAGTTACTCACTAGCGGGGGGGCCAGATACGCAGTATTTT. Translated, it gives CASSYSLAGGPDTQYF.

CDR3 amino acids: CASSPGGGELFF. DNA for the CDR3: TGTGCCAGCAGCCCCGGTGGCGGGGAGCTGTTTTTT. The chain combines TRBV7-3 with TRBJ2-2; D not resolved. Germline CDR1 SGHTA, CDR2 FQGTGA. The length of the CDR3 is 12 residues. The V end was cut by 5 bases, the J end by 7 bases, with 8 bases between.